The 13 T cell receptor beta chains reported below all come from one sample, sequenced in a study of brain T cells in children with intractable seizures. The time point denotes: blood from clinic visit 5 months post-surgery; TSC patient then seizure free. Sequenced by immunoSEQ multiplex PCR; TCRdb stores in-frame clones only, minus some. The sample consists of hundreds of thousands of clones, 93% of them appearing once. Sequences were derived from peripheral blood, sampled roughly 5 months after surgery. These receptors were obtained from a boy in the first two years of life with tuberous sclerosis and intractable seizures.

The rearrangement uses TRBV1 and TRBJ1-2. TRBV1 is given as a pseudogene. The CDR3 is 14 amino acids. CDR3 DNA sequence: TGCACCAGCAGCCTCCCCTCGGCCTACTATGGCTACACCTTC. It yields the protein CTSSLPSAYYGYTF.

The chain uses TRBV29-1 and TRBJ1-5, with D perhaps TRBD1 (6 bases). Germline CDR1 is SQVTM and CDR2 is ANQGSEA. The CDR3 extends over 13 amino acids. The V end was cut by 6 bases, the J end by 0 bases, with 9 bases between. The CDR3 DNA is TGCAGCGTCCAGGGGTATAGCAATCAGCCCCAGCATTTT. As protein: CSVQGYSNQPQHF.

The rearrangement joins TRBV5-1 to TRBJ1-3; maybe TRBD1 (5 bases). CDR3 length: 16 residues. Germline CDR1 reads SGHRS; CDR2 reads YFSETQ. With 1 base removed from V and 0 bases from J, the gap between germline ends came to 11 bases. The CDR3 nucleotides read TGCGCCAGCAGCTTGCCGACAGTCACCTCTGGAAACACCATATATTTT. Its translation: CASSLPTVTSGNTIYF. The variable domain in full, completed from reference TRBV5-1 and TRBJ1-3, reads KAGVTQTPRYLIKTRGQQVTLSCSPISGHRSVSWYQQTPGQGLQFLFEYFSETQRNKGNFPGRFSGRQFSNSRSEMNVSTLELGDSALYLCASSLPTVTSGNTIYFGEGSWLTVV.

The chain is built from TRBV7-9 and TRBJ2-7; possible D gene TRBD2, 5 bases. This CDR3 contains 16 residues. Germline V CDR1 and CDR2: SEHNR, FQNEAQ (reference sequence). The V and J ends lost 5 bases and 7 bases respectively, with 24 bases between them. The CDR3 DNA is TGTGCCAGCAGCCACCCCCTCCGGGCCCCTTCGGGGGAGCAGTACTTC. It encodes CASSHPLRAPSGEQYF. Drawing the rest from reference TRBV7-9 and TRBJ2-7, the complete variable domain is DTGVSQNPRHKITKRGQNVTFRCDPISEHNRLYWYRQTLGQGPEFLTYFQNEAQLEKSRLLSDRFSAERPKGSFSTLEIQRTEQGDSAMYLCASSHPLRAPSGEQYFGPGTRLTVT.

CDR3 DNA: TGTGCCAGCAGCTCTACAGGGAGCGGACAGCCCCAGCATTTT. Its protein product is CASSSTGSGQPQHF. J is TRBJ1-5 and V is TRBV5-6, with D possibly being TRBD1 (6 bases). Trimming took 3 bases from V and 7 from J, leaving 14 bases between them. The length of the CDR3 is 14 residues. The germline CDR1 and CDR2 sequences are SGHDT and YYEEEE.

The chain uses TRBV7-9 and TRBJ2-3; a weak D match, TRBD2 (7 bases). The CDR3 totals 13 residues. V lost 6 bases and J lost 2, with 9 bases in between. Germline values: CDR1 SEHNR, CDR2 FQNEAQ (reference sequence). The DNA of the CDR3 is TGTGCCAGCAGAGGGGGGGACACAGATACGCAGTATTTT. Translation: CASRGGDTDTQYF.

This clone was counted a single time. The gene calls are TRBV19 and TRBJ2-1, with 10 positions matching TRBD2. Losses at the gene ends were 7 bases for V and 7 bases for J; bases not matched to a gene: 13. CDR3 length: 16 amino acids. Germline V lookup: CDR1 LNHDA, CDR2 SQIVND (reference sequence). CDR3 sequence: CASNPASSGGRNEQFF. In DNA, the CDR3 is TGTGCCAGTAACCCCGCTTCTAGCGGGGGTAGGAATGAGCAGTTCTTC.

The chain has TRBV5-1 and TRBJ2-5; TRBD2 matches 8 bases. V shed 6 bases, J shed 4 bases, and the junction held 14 bases outside the gene matches. Germline CDR1 and CDR2: SGHRS and YFSETQ. The CDR3 extends over 16 amino acids. The CDR3 loop is CASTPLAAHQGETQYF. DNA of the CDR3: TGCGCCAGCACCCCACTAGCGGCACATCAGGGAGAGACCCAGTACTTC.

This clone appeared once. The V gene is TRBV27, the J gene TRBJ2-2; tentatively, D is TRBD1 (6 bases). This CDR3 is 15 amino acids long. From germline, CDR1 is MNHEY and CDR2 SMNVEV (reference sequence). The V and J ends lost 2 bases and 5 bases respectively, with 12 bases between them. In DNA form, the CDR3 reads TGTGCCAGCAGTTTAGTACAGGGATTTACCGGGGAGCTGTTTTTT. This encodes CASSLVQGFTGELFF.

The chain is built from TRBV6-6 and TRBJ2-7; 7 positions agree with TRBD1. CDR1 and CDR2 (germline): MNHNY, SVGAGI (reference sequence). The CDR3 consists of 16 residues. Germline trimming cut 6 bases from V and 0 bases from J; bases unmatched to any gene: 11. This CDR3 is CASSDRDPPSSYEQYF. DNA of the CDR3: TGTGCCAGCAGCGACAGGGACCCACCGAGCTCCTACGAGCAGTACTTC.

The genes are TRBV3-1 (or the pseudogene TRBV3-2) and TRBJ2-6; D call uncertain. Per germline, CDR1 LGHDT and CDR2 YNNKEL (reference sequence). The V gene lost 3 bases and the J gene lost 0 bases, with 3 bases spanning the gap. The CDR3 totals 14 residues. The CDR3 protein is CASSHGSGANVLTF. DNA of the CDR3: TGTGCCAGCAGCCACGGCTCTGGGGCCAACGTCCTGACTTTC.

The chain joins TRBV5-1 to TRBJ2-2; 8 nucleotides match TRBD1. CDR1 and CDR2 (germline): SGHRS, YFSETQ. The length of the CDR3 is 16 residues. The trim removed 6 bases at V and 2 bases at J, leaving 9 bases unmatched. DNA for the CDR3: TGCGCCAGCACCACAGAGGGACAGGTCAACACCGGGGAGCTGTTTTTT. Protein product: CASTTEGQVNTGELFF.

The CDR3 protein is CASSEYGGSSYEQYF. CDR3 DNA: TGTGCCAGCAGTGAATACGGCGGGAGTTCCTACGAGCAGTACTTC. This chain joins TRBV25-1 and TRBJ2-7; TRBD2 aligns across 7 bases. This CDR3 is 15 amino acids long. CDR1 and CDR2 from the germline V gene are MGHDK and SYGVNS. V shed 0 bases, J shed 1 base, and the junction held 3 bases outside the gene matches.